The T cell receptor beta chain under discussion was sequenced for a study of blood T cell repertoires in COVID-19. V dropped 5 bases and J dropped 6 bases, with 17 bases sitting between them. The CDR3 covers 15 residues. From germline, CDR1 is MRHNA and CDR2 SNTAGT. The data were produced by immunoSEQ multiplex PCR, yet TCRdb's version contains in-frame clones alone and is incomplete. The table shows about 200,000 clones, with roughly 90% occurring only once. The material sequenced was peripheral blood. The chain employs TRBV6-4 and TRBJ2-1; tentatively, D is TRBD2 (6 bases). The source of this sequence is a man in his fifties or sixties who had recovered from COVID-19. CDR3 amino acids: CASSPYGGGTNEQFF. DNA for the CDR3: TGTGCCAGCAGTCCCTACGGGGGAGGAACCAATGAGCAGTTCTTC.